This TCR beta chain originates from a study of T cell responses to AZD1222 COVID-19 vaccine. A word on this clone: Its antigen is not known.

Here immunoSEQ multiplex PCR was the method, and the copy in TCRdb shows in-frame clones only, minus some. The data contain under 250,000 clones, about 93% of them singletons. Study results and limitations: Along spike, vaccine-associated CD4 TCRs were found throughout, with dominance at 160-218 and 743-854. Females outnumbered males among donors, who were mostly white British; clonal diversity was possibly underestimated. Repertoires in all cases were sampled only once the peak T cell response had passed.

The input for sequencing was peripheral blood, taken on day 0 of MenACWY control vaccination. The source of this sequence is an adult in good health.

CDR3 coding DNA: TGTGCCAGCAGTTTAGCCAGCTATGGCTACACCTTC. Protein product: CASSLASYGYTF. The rearrangement joins TRBV12-3 or TRBV12-4 to TRBJ1-2; D is uncertain. V was cut by 0 bases and J by 4 bases, with 3 bases left in between. CDR3 size: 12 residues.